This T cell receptor beta chain comes out of a study of blood T cell repertoires in COVID-19. Study background: Collection of acute and convalescent COVID-19 samples took place in the United States, Italy and Spain. T cells, B-cell-depleted T cells, or PBMCs supplied cDNA or gDNA.

How the authors handled the data: From reference gene primer amplification, estimates of nucleated cell counts were derived. Repertoires were generated with immunoSEQ multiplex PCR, while TCRdb's copy carries only in-frame clones and drops some. That table supplies the V and J calls and clone size; D and trimming were determined from the DNA. The sample has 120,000 or so clones; over 75% are singletons. V was shortened by 1 base and J by 1 base, with 11 bases between the two germline ends. The CDR3 contains 16 residues. Germline CDR1 is MNHEY and CDR2 is SMNVEV (reference sequence). The clonotype comes from a man aged 50-60 years with acute or convalescent COVID-19. The sequenced material came from peripheral blood. The chain has TRBV27 and TRBJ2-1; maybe TRBD1 (5 bases). The CDR3 loop reads CASSLFKGVSYNEQFF. CDR3 bases: TGTGCCAGCAGTTTATTTAAAGGGGTTTCCTACAATGAGCAGTTCTTC.